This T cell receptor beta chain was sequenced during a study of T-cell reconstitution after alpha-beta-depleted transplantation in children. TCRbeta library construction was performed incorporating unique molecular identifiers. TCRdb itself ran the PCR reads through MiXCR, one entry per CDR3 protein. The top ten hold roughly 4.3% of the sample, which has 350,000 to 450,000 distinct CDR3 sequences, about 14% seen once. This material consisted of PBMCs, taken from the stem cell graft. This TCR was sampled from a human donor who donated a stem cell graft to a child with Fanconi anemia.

CDR3 loop: CASAPLGKRSTDTQYF. The CDR3 bases are TGTGCCAGCGCCCCCCTGGGGAAAAGGAGCACAGATACGCAGTATTTT. The chain has TRBV2 and TRBJ2-3, with D unresolved. The CDR3 has 16 residues. The V end lost 8 bases, the J end lost 0 bases, and 18 bases lay between the germline ends. The germline V gene encodes CDR1 SNHLY and CDR2 FYNNEI.